This T cell receptor beta chain originates from a study of CD8 T cells in ankylosing spondylitis. Study results and caveats: Enrichment of disease-linked clones was reportedly significant in matched ankylosing spondylitis synovial fluid.

For this clonotype: What it binds is unknown. One end of the junction fails to match germline, which may point to a read error.

TCRdb reprocessed the 5' RACE reads with MiXCR, giving one entry per CDR3 protein. The profile shows approximately 92,000 distinct CDR3 sequences, about 9% of them singletons. Germline values: CDR1 LGHDT, CDR2 YNNKEL (reference sequence). The CDR3 extends over 16 amino acids. The sample comprised blood, either unsorted or a sorted T cell fraction (not recorded which). The chain couples TRBV3-1 to TRBJ2-5; TRBD1 or TRBD2 may be the D gene (5 bases each). This clonotype originated in a male donor with ankylosing spondylitis or in good health (not recorded which). The CDR3 here is CTSSQSVWDVEETQYF. CDR3 nucleotides: TGTACCAGCAGCCAAAGCGTGTGGGACGTCGAAGAGACCCAGTACTTC.